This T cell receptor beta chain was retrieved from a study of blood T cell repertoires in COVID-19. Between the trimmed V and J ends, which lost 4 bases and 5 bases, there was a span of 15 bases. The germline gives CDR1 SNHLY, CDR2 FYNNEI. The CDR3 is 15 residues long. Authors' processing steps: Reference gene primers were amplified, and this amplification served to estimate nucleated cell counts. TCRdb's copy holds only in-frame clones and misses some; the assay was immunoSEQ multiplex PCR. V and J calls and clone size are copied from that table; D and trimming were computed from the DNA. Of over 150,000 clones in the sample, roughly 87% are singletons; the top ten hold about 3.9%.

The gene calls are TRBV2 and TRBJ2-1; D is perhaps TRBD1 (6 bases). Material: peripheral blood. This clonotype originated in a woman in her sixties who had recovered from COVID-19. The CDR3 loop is CASSVDRTSHNEQFF. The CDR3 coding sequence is TGTGCCAGCAGTGTCGACAGGACTTCCCACAATGAGCAGTTCTTC.